One and the same sample provided the 19 T cell receptor beta chains below, sequenced in a study of cytomegalovirus exposure and HLA in healthy donors. Profiling relied on immunoSEQ multiplex PCR, and the TCRdb table lists in-frame clones only, not all of them. The sample contains around 49,000 clones, approximately 95% of which appear only once. The sample consisted of PBMCs. The receptor set was obtained from a woman between 18 and 29 years old in good health and CMV-seropositive.

The rearrangement links TRBV11-3 to TRBJ1-1, with D uncertain. The CDR3 extends over 13 amino acids. V gave up 4 bases and J gave up 0 bases, with 6 bases separating them. The germline gives CDR1 SGHNT, CDR2 YENEEA. The CDR3 DNA reads TGTGCCAGCAGCTCGTCCTTGAACACTGAAGCTTTCTTT. It encodes CASSSSLNTEAFF.

This chain uses TRBV28 with TRBJ1-2; 7 nucleotides match TRBD1. The CDR3 runs 13 residues. The V gene end was trimmed by 5 bases and the J gene end by 4 bases; junction bases not matched to a gene: 4. In germline, CDR1 is MDHEN, CDR2 SYDVKM. CDR3 DNA: TGTGCCAGCAGTGTACAGGGGATCTATGGCTACACCTTC. Translating it yields CASSVQGIYGYTF.

The rearrangement uses TRBV27 and TRBJ1-5; 8 bases match TRBD1. The V and J ends lost 6 bases and 1 base, in that order; junction bases with no gene match: 11. CDR1 MNHEY and CDR2 SMNVEV come from the germline V gene (reference sequence). CDR3 length: 17 residues. The CDR3 loop is CASRSGQGIRSNQPQHF. In nucleotides, the CDR3 is TGTGCCAGCAGAAGCGGACAGGGTATTAGGAGCAATCAGCCCCAGCATTTT.

The chain has TRBV28 and TRBJ1-5; D remains ambiguous. Germline assignment: CDR1 MDHEN and CDR2 SYDVKM. This CDR3 spans 13 amino acids. The V end lost 6 bases, the J end lost 3 bases, and 9 bases lay between the germline ends. The CDR3 DNA reads TGTGCCAGCAGCGGGTTCACCAATCAGCCCCAGCATTTT. This sequence encodes CASSGFTNQPQHF.

The V and J genes are TRBV27 and TRBJ2-7, with D perhaps TRBD2 (6 bases). Germline CDR1 and CDR2: MNHEY and SMNVEV (reference sequence). CDR3 length: 15 residues. V lost 4 bases and J 2 bases, leaving 15 bases between the germline ends. The CDR3 DNA follows: TGTGCCAGCAGTTGGACCGGGACTCGGACCTACGAGCAGTACTTC. Amino acids: CASSWTGTRTYEQYF.

The V call is TRBV15, the J call TRBJ2-1; 11 bases fit TRBD2. The V gene's germline CDR1 is LNHNV and CDR2 YYDKDF (reference sequence). Trimming took 5 bases from V and 5 from J; bases not matched to a gene: 5. CDR3 length: 15 amino acids. The CDR3 DNA is TGTGCCACCAGCTCCGGGACTAGCGGCAACAATGAGCAGTTCTTC. This sequence encodes CATSSGTSGNNEQFF.

The chain recombines TRBV6-1 with TRBJ1-2, with D possibly matching TRBD1 (6 bases). Germline CDR1 and CDR2: MNHNS and SASEGT. The CDR3 is made up of 15 amino acids. V lost 2 bases and J lost 3, with 13 bases in between. CDR3 loop: CASSEKQGRYYGYTF. CDR3 in DNA: TGTGCCAGCAGTGAAAAGCAGGGGCGGTACTATGGCTACACCTTC.

The chain is built from TRBV11-2 and TRBJ1-1; the D gene is possibly TRBD1 (5 bases). This CDR3 has 14 residues. Germline V gene data show CDR1 as SGHAT and CDR2 as FQNNGV. The ends were cut back, 0 bases at V and 10 bases at J, with 15 bases in the middle. The CDR3 sequence is CASSLDRVAGGAFF. CDR3 DNA sequence: TGTGCCAGCAGCTTAGACAGGGTTGCGGGAGGAGCTTTCTTT.

This chain connects TRBV28 to TRBJ1-2; 7 bases align to TRBD1. Trimming took 5 bases from V and 0 from J; bases not matched to a gene: 3. The CDR3 spans 14 residues. Germline values: CDR1 MDHEN, CDR2 SYDVKM. CDR3 loop: CASSPRGANYGYTF. CDR3 coding DNA: TGTGCCAGCAGTCCCAGGGGGGCTAACTATGGCTACACCTTC.

This chain uses TRBV5-6 with TRBJ1-5; TRBD1 is a possible D gene (5 bases). Germline V gene lookup returns CDR1 SGHDT and CDR2 YYEEEE. This CDR3 region has 14 residues. Trimming removed 0 bases from V and 5 bases from J, with 9 bases in between. The CDR3 DNA sequence: TGTGCCAGCAGCTTGGGACAGTACTATCAGCCCCAGCATTTT. This codes for CASSLGQYYQPQHF.

The chain employs TRBV18 and TRBJ2-5; D is possibly TRBD1 (7 bases). CDR1 is KGHSH and CDR2 is LQKENI in the germline V gene. The CDR3 runs to 14 residues. V was clipped by 3 bases and J by 7 bases, with 15 bases between them. This CDR3 reads CASSPIGQEGTQYF. CDR3 DNA: TGTGCCAGCTCACCTATAGGACAGGAGGGGACCCAGTACTTC.

CDR3 region: CASSLRTVKNTEAFF. The CDR3 region has the DNA TGTGCCAGCAGTCTCAGAACAGTTAAGAACACTGAAGCTTTCTTT. The chain couples TRBV28 to TRBJ1-1; the D is unclear. V was shortened by 5 bases and J by 1 base, with 14 bases between the two germline ends. CDR1 is MDHEN, CDR2 SYDVKM, per germline. This CDR3 is 15 amino acids long.

This sequence joins TRBV5-4 and TRBJ2-3; D is possibly TRBD2 (6 bases). This CDR3 comprises 15 residues. The V and J ends lost 3 bases and 4 bases respectively, with 15 bases between them. CDR1 is SGHNT and CDR2 is YYREEE in the germline V gene (reference sequence). The CDR3 sequence: CASSSAGWGADTQYF. In DNA form, the CDR3 reads TGTGCCAGCAGCTCCGCCGGGTGGGGGGCAGATACGCAGTATTTT.

The chain links TRBV30 to TRBJ1-1; D gene ambiguous. CDR1 GTSNPN and CDR2 SVGIG come from the germline V gene (reference sequence). This CDR3 has 14 residues. The germline V and J ends were trimmed by 1 base and 1 base, with 10 bases remaining between them. In DNA, the CDR3 is TGTGCCTGGAGTGCCGGGGTCGCGAACACTGAAGCTTTCTTT. It translates to CAWSAGVANTEAFF.

The chain combines TRBV19 with TRBJ2-7, with 11 bases lining up with TRBD2. V was clipped by 10 bases and J by 1 base; unmatched bases: 9. The germline CDR1 and CDR2 sequences are LNHDA and SQIVND (reference sequence). The CDR3 spans 15 residues. The CDR3 DNA reads TGTGCCACCCAGGCCGGGACTAGCGGTTCCTACGAGCAGTACTTC. This codes for CATQAGTSGSYEQYF.

With respect to this clone: Different DNA sequences within this sample yield the same CDR3. The CDR3, as DNA: TGTGCCAGCAGCTCTGGGACAGGGGGTACCGGGGAGCTGTTTTTT. This sequence encodes CASSSGTGGTGELFF. J is TRBJ2-2 and V is TRBV7-8, with TRBD1 matching 11 bases. Looked up from germline, CDR1 is SGHVS and CDR2 is FQNEAQ. Losses at the gene ends were 4 bases for V and 5 bases for J; bases not matched to a gene: 3. CDR3 length: 15 amino acids.

The chain recombines TRBV19 with TRBJ1-1; possibly TRBD1 for D (6 bases). CDR3 length: 19 residues. V was trimmed by 1 base and J by 0 bases, leaving 21 bases between them. Germline-derived CDR1 and CDR2 are LNHDA and SQIVND (reference sequence). Here the CDR3 reads CASSIGWAGASWLNTEAFF. CDR3 DNA: TGTGCCAGTAGTATAGGGTGGGCAGGGGCGTCCTGGTTGAACACTGAAGCTTTCTTT.

The chain uses TRBV28 and TRBJ2-7, with 13 bases aligning to TRBD2. Per the germline V gene, CDR1 is MDHEN and CDR2 is SYDVKM. V lost 6 bases and J lost 5; bases outside the gene matches: 4. The CDR3 contains 14 residues. CDR3 protein: CASRRTSGSHEQYF. The CDR3 DNA reads TGTGCCAGCAGGAGGACTAGCGGGAGCCACGAGCAGTACTTC.

This clone has only one observation. The J gene is TRBJ2-1, the V gene TRBV27; 7 positions match TRBD2. Germline values: CDR1 MNHEY, CDR2 SMNVEV (reference sequence). The V segment lost 3 bases and the J segment 8 bases; nucleotides outside the gene matches: 10. CDR3 length equals 15 residues. CDR3 sequence: CASSFGRANSDEQFF. DNA for the CDR3: TGTGCCAGCAGTTTTGGGAGGGCCAATTCGGATGAGCAGTTCTTC.